The rows below give T cell receptor beta chains drawn from one sample of a study of cytomegalovirus exposure and HLA in healthy donors. Assay used: immunoSEQ multiplex PCR; TCRdb lists only in-frame clones, some missing. The data contain 150,000 or so clones, around 79% of them singletons. What was sequenced was PBMCs. The receptors stem from a middle-aged woman in good health and CMV-seronegative. Both conserved end residues are part of each CDR3. A D gene is named only where the DNA matches it firmly.

v_gene,d_gene,CDR3aa
TRBV18,TRBD1,CASSPTATGQGALGTQYF
TRBV2,.,CASTQRQLARAYEQYF
TRBV28,TRBD2,CASSFRLAGGTYEQYF
TRBV5-1,.,CASSLGGQTDTQYF
TRBV5-1,.,CASRTARNTEAFF
TRBV5-1,TRBD2,CASSLGLADSTDTQYF
TRBV7-9,TRBD1,CASSIGTGGSYGYTF
TRBV18,.,CASSPSRRVDTDTQYF
TRBV28,TRBD1,CAGLGQGRTEAFF
TRBV18,.,CASSPPSRPGDTQYF
TRBV6-7,.,CASRGRVRQPQHF
TRBV7-9,TRBD2,CASSLGGSGGAETQYF
TRBV7-9,.,CSSSLGAQGYTF
TRBV6-6,.,CATCETDPNTGELFF
TRBV5-1,.,CASSLEARMNTEAFF
TRBV28,TRBD1,CASSRAGTGGTEAFF
TRBV7-9,.,CASSLETRTNGYTF
TRBV5-1,TRBD1,CASSLQGAGQPQHF
TRBV5-1,.,CASKLAGQDYGYTF
TRBV7-7,.,CASSSAATDTQYF
TRBV18,.,CASLHSGNTIYF
TRBV2,TRBD2,CASSEAPLAGGTFEQFF
TRBV5-1,.,CASSLGRITSTDTQYF
TRBV7-9,.,CASSRDQGFTVEKLFF
TRBV6-1,TRBD1,CASSVLGTGNTEAFF
TRBV4-2,.,CASSQDGLSKETQYF
TRBV9,.,CASRAAGGNTIYF
TRBV5-6,TRBD1,CASSLETGVNTGELFF
TRBV6-5,TRBD1,CASSYLGQGTSDEQYF
TRBV18,.,CASSRAVGARYGYTF
TRBV5-4,.,CASSYDKQPQHF
TRBV2,.,CASSAQGNTEAFF
TRBV5-1,TRBD1,CASSRYTGERETQYF
TRBV28,.,CASCRGMAEAFF
TRBV7-2,.,CASSYRDSISPLHF
TRBV27,.,CASSLSPGPSTYEQYF
TRBV6-5,.,CASSAGSHTYEQYF
TRBV28,.,CASSPIPTVADGYTF
TRBV29-1,.,CSVTQGYEKLFF
TRBV19,TRBD1,CASSTRGDRAYEQYF
TRBV27,TRBD1,CATRRWDREVGGYTF
TRBV18,.,CASSQDDKGRGAFF
TRBV5-1,.,CASSWGRETQYF
TRBV5-6,.,CASSTGLGYTF
TRBV19,.,CASSIHGLSEAFF
TRBV6-5,.,CASRERGRAGGAFF
TRBV4-1,.,CASSQYRDDEQYF
TRBV4-1,.,CASSRLIPNTGELFF
TRBV2,.,CASTTSGETQYF